This T cell receptor beta chain was profiled in a study of cytomegalovirus exposure and HLA in healthy donors. Study-wide results and limits: Later analysis suggested links between common viral pathogens and several top significant clusters.

The PCR employed 60 Vbeta primers together with 13 Jbeta primers. The data were produced by immunoSEQ multiplex PCR, yet TCRdb's version contains in-frame clones alone and is incomplete. The sample shows about 82,000 clones, 60% to 80% of them seen only once. V was pared by 4 bases and J by 8 bases, with 18 bases between. Germline-derived CDR1 and CDR2 are MNHNS and SASEGT. The CDR3 has 15 amino acids. With regard to this clone: Its antigen is not identified.

The V and J genes are TRBV6-1 and TRBJ1-5; maybe TRBD1 (5 bases). What was sequenced was PBMCs. This receptor was identified in a woman in her fifties or sixties in good health and CMV-seropositive. The CDR3 spells CASSVVFRATEPQHF. In DNA, the CDR3 is TGTGCCAGCAGTGTAGTTTTCAGGGCCACGGAGCCCCAGCATTTT.